This TCR beta chain was documented in a study of long-term antiretroviral therapy in people with HIV (dated by TCRdb to 2022 to 2024). Looking at the study overall: The earliest samples were collected roughly a decade before the 2015 WHO recommendation for immediate ART, at a time when ART was usually postponed until CD4 counts fell. Whether ART initiation and durable HIV suppression were associated with changes in peripheral blood TRB repertoire composition and diversity was tested in a retrospective serial study. A total of some 210 cryopreserved PBMC samples were contributed to the cohort by 30 adults with confirmed HIV infection, with samples collected serially over a mean of around 6 years (range 1-12). Of the roughly 31 participants with HIV, approximately ten were female. Test extractions of a monoclonal T-cell line alongside some 36 polyclonal samples showed no cross-contamination during QIAcube processing. Paper-wide results and their limitations: The samples span the years 2004 to 2017, and the ART regimens used at that time may not be as effective as current regimens. A significant increase in TRB diversity was found to be associated with ART initiation, although TRB diversity was observed to remain significantly below that of transplant donor controls even after long-term ART. Expanded TRB clones identified before ART initiation dominated the repertoire at all time points, although this dominance fluctuated and declined in many PLHIV after ART. Inferences about post-ART repertoire changes are limited because no data were available on ART adherence, viral resistance or therapy changes. HIV repertoires had narrower CDR3 length ranges than controls, and the network structure suggested an antigen-experienced repertoire that shifted only slightly toward naive after ART. Because pre-ART samples had limited cell numbers, profiling was done on unsorted PBMC rather than on sorted CD4+ and CD8+ T cells. Limited PBMC availability meant only the TCR beta chain was sequenced, without alpha chain pairing.

Note on this clone: It has no known antigen specificity. Base qualities were left out, and no much larger clone turns up one base away.

At the junction V is shortened by 3 bases and J by 2 bases; bases outside the gene matches: 15. Sequences SGHRS (CDR1) and YFSETQ (CDR2) are obtained from the germline V gene. Including cysteine and phenylalanine, the CDR3 has 20 amino acids. Just the 60-base CDR3 DNA is kept, in frame starting at base 1. Participants were included only if at least one PBMC sample before ART initiation and at least two post-ART samples were available. All participants with HIV were treated in the United States of America. Before DNA extraction, cryopreserved samples of about 1-11 million PBMC were thawed and then washed. At the time of the earliest PBMC sample, participants with HIV were aged between about 23 and 54 years. PBMC samples from each participant spanned 1-4 timepoints before ART initiation and 2-8 timepoints after ART initiation, with a median of 7 samples. For every participant, serial HIV viral load, CD4+ T-cell count, ART history and demographic data were obtained. A Qiagen kit on a QIAcube was used to extract genomic DNA from unsorted PBMC, with samples processed in batches of 12.

The immunoSEQ hsTCRB v3.0 assay was used at survey level resolution for TRB variable region sequencing. TRB sequencing targeted a depth of about 40,000-50,000 T-cell genomes per sample. An Illumina MiSeq with a v3 150-cycle kit was used to sequence the pooled TRB libraries. The study's processing was this. Repertoire analysis was run in R within a reproducible Nextflow workflow that covered QC, data transformation and analysis. LymphoSeq2, an R package for AIRR-Seq data exploration, was used to implement custom analyses. After excluding a few samples that yielded fewer than 5000 total TRB sequences, fewer than 200 HIV repertoires remained for analysis. Among the roughly 180 retained HIV repertoires, about 57 were collected before ART initiation and around 130 after ART initiation. Repertoires were downsampled to 5000 TRB nucleotide sequences, with summary statistics averaged over 100 downsampling iterations. Only TRB sequences with CDR3 regions of at least seven amino acids were retained for analysis. A Shannon entropy-derived clonality score and the Gini coefficient were used to measure diversity. Repertoire networks linked the top 5000 CDR3 amino acid sequences whenever two sequences differed by an edit distance of one. For TRB CDR3 amino acid sequences, GLIPH2 was used to predict antigen specificity groups and MHC restriction. Known CMV, EBV, HIV or tissue antigen associations were flagged by matching CDR3 amino acid sequences against VDJdb and McPAS-TCR. Pre-ART, post-ART and control groups were compared with Wilcoxon signed-rank tests and Holm-Bonferroni correction. Not all clones reach the TCRdb copy of this immuneACCESS table, which keeps in-frame sequences only. Checked studies attribute under half of the gap to unresolved V genes and leave the rest unexplained. The DNA was the basis for D and trimming; V, J and clone size are from that table. This sample holds 20,000 to 25,000 clones; around 93% were observed only once. About 7.7% of the sample is taken by the ten largest.

Sequencing was performed on unsorted PBMCs, taken 4.4 years after starting antiretroviral therapy. This chain is built from TRBV5-1 and TRBJ1-6; 9 middle bases align to TRBD1. The receptor comes from a woman in her 50s with HIV. The DNA is TGCGCCAGCAGCTCGTCTAGGGGGACAGGGAATGGGGCCTATAATTCACCCCTCCACTTT. It is translated as CASSSSRGTGNGAYNSPLHF.